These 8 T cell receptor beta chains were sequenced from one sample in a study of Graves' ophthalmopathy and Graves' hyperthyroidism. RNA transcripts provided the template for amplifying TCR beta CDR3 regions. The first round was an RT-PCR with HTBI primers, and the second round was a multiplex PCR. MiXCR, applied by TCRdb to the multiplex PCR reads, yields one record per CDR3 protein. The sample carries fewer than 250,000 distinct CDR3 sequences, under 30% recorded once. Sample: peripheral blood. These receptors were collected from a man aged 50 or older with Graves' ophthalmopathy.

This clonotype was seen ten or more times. The CDR3 DNA reads TGTGCCAGCAGTTTACCTGGGAGCCCCTACGAGCAGTACTTC. The encoded protein is CASSLPGSPYEQYF. The chain combines TRBV6-2 or TRBV6-3 with TRBJ2-7, with TRBD2 as a possible D gene (5 bases). Per the germline V gene, CDR1 is MNHEY and CDR2 is SVGEGT. V was pared by 4 bases and J by 2 bases, with 12 bases between. This CDR3 region has 14 residues.

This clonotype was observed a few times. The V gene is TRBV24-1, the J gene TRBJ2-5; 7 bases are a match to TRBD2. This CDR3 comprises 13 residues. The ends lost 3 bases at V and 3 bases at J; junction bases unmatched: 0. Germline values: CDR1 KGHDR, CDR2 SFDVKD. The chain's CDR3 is CATSDGGEETQYF. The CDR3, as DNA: TGTGCCACCAGTGATGGGGGGGAAGAGACCCAGTACTTC.

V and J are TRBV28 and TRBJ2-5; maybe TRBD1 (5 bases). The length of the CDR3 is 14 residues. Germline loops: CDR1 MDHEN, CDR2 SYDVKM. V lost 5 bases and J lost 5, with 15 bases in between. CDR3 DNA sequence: TGTGCCAGCAGTGTTCTAGGGGCGGAGGAGACCCAGTACTTC. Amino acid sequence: CASSVLGAEETQYF.

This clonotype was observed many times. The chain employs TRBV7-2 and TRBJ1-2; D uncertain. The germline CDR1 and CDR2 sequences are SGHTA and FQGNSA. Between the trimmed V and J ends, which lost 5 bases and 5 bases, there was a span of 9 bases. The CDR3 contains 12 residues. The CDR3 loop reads CASSPQSYGYTF. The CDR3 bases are TGTGCCAGCAGCCCCCAGAGTTATGGCTACACCTTC.

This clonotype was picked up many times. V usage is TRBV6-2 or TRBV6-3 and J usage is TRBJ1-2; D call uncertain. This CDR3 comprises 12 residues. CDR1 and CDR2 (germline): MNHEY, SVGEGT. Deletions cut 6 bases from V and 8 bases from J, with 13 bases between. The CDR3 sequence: CASRAGPEGYTF. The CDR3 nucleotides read TGTGCCAGCAGGGCCGGCCCTGAGGGCTACACCTTC.

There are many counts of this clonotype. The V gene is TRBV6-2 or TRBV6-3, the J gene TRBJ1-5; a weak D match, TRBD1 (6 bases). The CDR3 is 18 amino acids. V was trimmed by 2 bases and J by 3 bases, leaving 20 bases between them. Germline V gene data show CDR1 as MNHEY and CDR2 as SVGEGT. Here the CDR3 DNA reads TGTGCCAGCAGTTACCCAGAATCGACAGGACTAATCAATCAGCCCCAGCATTTT. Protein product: CASSYPESTGLINQPQHF.

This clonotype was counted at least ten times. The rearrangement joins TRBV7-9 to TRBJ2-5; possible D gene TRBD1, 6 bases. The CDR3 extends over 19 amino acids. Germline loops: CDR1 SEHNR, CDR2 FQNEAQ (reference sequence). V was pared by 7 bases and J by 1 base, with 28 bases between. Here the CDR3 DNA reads TGTGCCAGCACTGTTGCCCCGGGACGGCAGGGGTCGCGCCAAGAGACCCAGTACTTC. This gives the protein CASTVAPGRQGSRQETQYF.

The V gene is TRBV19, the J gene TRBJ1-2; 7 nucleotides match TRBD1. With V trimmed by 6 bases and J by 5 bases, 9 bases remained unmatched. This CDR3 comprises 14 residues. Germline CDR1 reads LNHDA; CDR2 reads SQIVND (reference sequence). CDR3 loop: CASSFTTGTYGYTF. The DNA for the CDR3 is TGTGCCAGTAGCTTCACGACAGGGACTTATGGCTACACCTTC.